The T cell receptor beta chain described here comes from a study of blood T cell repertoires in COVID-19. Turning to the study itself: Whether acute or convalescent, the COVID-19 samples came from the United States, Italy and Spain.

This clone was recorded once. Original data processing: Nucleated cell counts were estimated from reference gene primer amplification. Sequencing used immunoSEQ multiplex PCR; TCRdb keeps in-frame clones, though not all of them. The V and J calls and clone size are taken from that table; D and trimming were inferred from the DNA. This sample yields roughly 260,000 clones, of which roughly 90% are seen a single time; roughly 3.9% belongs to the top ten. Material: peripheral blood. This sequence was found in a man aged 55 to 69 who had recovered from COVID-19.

CDR3 bases: TGTGCCTGGATTCAAACTCCTAAACAAGAGACCCAGTACTTC. Its protein product is CAWIQTPKQETQYF. This chain connects TRBV30 to TRBJ2-5; no clear D gene. The CDR3 runs 14 residues. V dropped 4 bases and J dropped 2 bases, with 14 bases sitting between them. Germline V gene lookup returns CDR1 GTSNPN and CDR2 SVGIG (reference sequence).